One sample yielded the 24 T cell receptor beta chains listed below, sequenced in a study of blood T cell repertoires in COVID-19. Profiled with immunoSEQ multiplex PCR; TCRdb holds only in-frame clones, not every one. The table includes fewer than 200,000 clones, around 80% detected once. The sequenced material came from peripheral blood. These receptors were obtained from a man between 65 and 85 years old with active or convalescent COVID-19.

DNA of the CDR3: TGTGCCAGCTCACCCCTGGGACAGAGAGACATTCAGTACTTC. This sequence encodes CASSPLGQRDIQYF. J is TRBJ2-4 and V is TRBV18; 7 bases fit TRBD1. Germline CDR1 and CDR2: KGHSH and LQKENI. This CDR3 is 14 amino acids long. Losses at the gene ends were 3 bases for V and 8 bases for J; bases not matched to a gene: 7. Supplemented by reference TRBV18 and TRBJ2-4, the full variable domain reads NAGVMQNPRHLVRRRGQEARLRCSPMKGHSHVYWYRQLPEEGLKFMVYLQKENIIDESGMPKERFSAEFPKEGPSILRIQQVVRGDSAAYFCASSPLGQRDIQYFGAGTRLSVL.

The gene calls are TRBV5-1 and TRBJ2-3; TRBD2 agrees at 7 bases. Germline CDR1 reads SGHRS; CDR2 reads YFSETQ. The CDR3 extends over 16 amino acids. The ends lost 2 bases at V and 0 bases at J; junction bases unmatched: 6. The CDR3 is CASSLSGAASTDTQYF. The CDR3 DNA follows: TGCGCCAGCAGCTTAAGCGGGGCGGCTAGCACAGATACGCAGTATTTT.

V gene TRBV2 combines with J gene TRBJ2-7; D possibly corresponds to TRBD1 (6 bases). This CDR3 comprises 14 residues. The V end was cut by 6 bases, the J end by 7 bases, with 19 bases between. Germline CDR1 is SNHLY and CDR2 is FYNNEI. The CDR3 DNA reads as TGTGCCAGCAGGAACACGGGACACCTCTGGGAGCAGTACTTC. The encoded protein is CASRNTGHLWEQYF.

This sequence joins TRBV7-2 and TRBJ2-7; TRBD1 is a possible D gene (6 bases). Trimming removed 6 bases from V and 0 bases from J, with 12 bases in between. The CDR3 has 14 residues. Germline V gives CDR1 SGHTA, CDR2 FQGNSA. CDR3 nucleotides: TGTGCCAGCAGGTTCGACAGGAGCTCCTACGAGCAGTACTTC. Its translation: CASRFDRSSYEQYF.

The chain carries TRBV9 and TRBJ1-1, with D maybe TRBD1 (5 bases). Germline V gives CDR1 SGDLS, CDR2 YYNGEE. The V and J ends lost 1 base and 4 bases respectively, with 14 bases between them. The CDR3 extends over 15 amino acids. As DNA, the CDR3 is TGTGCCAGCAGCGTAATAGGGGAGGGTTCCACTGAAGCTTTCTTT. Encoded protein: CASSVIGEGSTEAFF.

The rearrangement joins TRBV3-1 (or the pseudogene TRBV3-2) to TRBJ1-2; D possibly corresponds to TRBD1 (5 bases). Trimming shortened V by 2 bases and J by 8 bases, and 21 bases separated the two germline ends. The CDR3 is made up of 16 amino acids. In germline, CDR1 is LGHDT, CDR2 YNNKEL (reference sequence). CDR3 amino acids: CASSQQFQRRGLGYTF. In DNA form, the CDR3 reads TGTGCCAGCAGCCAACAGTTCCAACGTAGGGGACTAGGCTACACCTTC.

This clone turned up a few times. V and J are TRBV5-4 and TRBJ1-2; D unclear. The germline gives CDR1 SGHNT, CDR2 YYREEE (reference sequence). Trimming removed 1 base at V and 6 bases at J, with 10 bases between. CDR3 size: 13 residues. CDR3: CASSLWEGDGYTF. CDR3 nucleotide sequence: TGTGCCAGCAGCTTGTGGGAGGGTGATGGCTACACCTTC.

The chain links TRBV21-1 to TRBJ1-4. TRBV21-1 is assigned pseudogene status. CDR3 length: 14 amino acids. Here the CDR3 reads CASSKGETKGKLFF. As DNA, the CDR3 is TGTGCCAGCAGCAAAGGTGAGACTAAAGGAAAACTGTTTTTT.

The chain combines TRBV5-1 with TRBJ2-5; a possible D gene is TRBD1 (6 bases). The CDR3 loop spans 15 amino acids. The V end lost 7 bases, the J end lost 5 bases, and 21 bases lay between the germline ends. Germline values: CDR1 SGHRS, CDR2 YFSETQ. CDR3 protein: CASGIQGLEWETQYF. CDR3 DNA: TGCGCCAGCGGAATACAGGGCTTGGAATGGGAGACCCAGTACTTC.

The DNA of the CDR3 is TGCGCCAGCCGAGTCGGGAGTGAGCAGTTCTTC. It specifies CASRVGSEQFF. The genes are TRBV5-1 and TRBJ2-1; possibly TRBD2 for D (6 bases). This CDR3 comprises 11 residues. With 7 bases removed from V and 9 bases from J, the gap between germline ends came to 11 bases. The germline V gene has CDR1 SGHRS and CDR2 YFSETQ.

The chain combines TRBV7-8 with TRBJ2-1; 7 bases align to TRBD2. Unmatched junction bases numbered 13, after V lost 5 bases and J lost 6 bases. The CDR3 contains 16 residues. Germline V CDR1 and CDR2: SGHVS, FQNEAQ. The CDR3 spells CASSRVAGETPNEQFF. In DNA, the CDR3 is TGTGCCAGCAGCCGTGTGGCGGGAGAGACCCCCAATGAGCAGTTCTTC.

This clone was counted between two and nine times. CDR3 region: CASKTDRERGYTF. For the CDR3, the DNA is TGTGCCAGCAAGACGGACAGAGAGAGAGGCTACACCTTC. The V and J genes are TRBV2 and TRBJ1-2; tentatively, D is TRBD1 (6 bases). The germline gives CDR1 SNHLY, CDR2 FYNNEI. The V and J ends lost 7 bases and 8 bases respectively, with 17 bases between them. This CDR3 comprises 13 residues. Supplemented by reference TRBV2 and TRBJ1-2, the full variable domain reads EPEVTQTPSHQVTQMGQEVILRCVPISNHLYFYWYRQILGQKVEFLVSFYNNEISEKSEIFDDQFSVERPDGSNFTLKIRSTKLEDSAMYFCASKTDRERGYTFGSGTRLTVV.

V and J are TRBV10-3 and TRBJ1-4; D remains unclear. V was cut by 0 bases and J by 8 bases, with 10 bases left in between. This CDR3 has 14 residues. Germline lookup yields CDR1 ENHRY and CDR2 SYGVKD. As DNA, the CDR3 is TGTGCCATCAGTGAGTCGGAGGGTCGGGAAAAACTGTTTTTT. This translates into CAISESEGREKLFF.

Concerning this clone: Other DNA sequences of this sample code for an identical CDR3. The chain carries TRBV30 and TRBJ1-5, with D hard to call. This CDR3 contains 13 residues. Germline values: CDR1 GTSNPN, CDR2 SVGIG (reference sequence). V lost 2 bases to trimming and J lost 4 bases, with 9 bases between them. The CDR3 DNA follows: TGTGCCTGGAGTCTGGCTGATAATCAGCCCCAGCATTTT. Translation: CAWSLADNQPQHF.

The chain joins TRBV4-1 to TRBJ2-2; D perhaps matches TRBD2 (5 bases). V lost 5 bases and J 5 bases, leaving 15 bases between the germline ends. Germline V gene sequence: CDR1 MGHRA, CDR2 YSYEKL. This CDR3 is 15 amino acids long. CDR3: CASSTSGAKTGELFF. CDR3 in DNA: TGCGCCAGCAGCACCAGCGGTGCAAAAACCGGGGAGCTGTTTTTT.

This clone was counted a single time. The chain joins TRBV7-3 to TRBJ2-2, with TRBD2 matching over 7 bases. This CDR3 comprises 15 residues. Germline CDR1 and CDR2: SGHTA and FQGTGA. V trimming: 1 base; J trimming: 6 bases; junction bases outside the gene matches: 5. This CDR3 is CASSLRGTKPGELFF. For the CDR3, the DNA is TGTGCCAGCAGCTTAAGAGGGACTAAACCCGGGGAGCTGTTTTTT.

This clone was recorded only once. The rearrangement uses TRBV30 and TRBJ2-3, with 7 bases aligning to TRBD1. The length of the CDR3 is 15 residues. V shed 4 bases and J 2 bases; nucleotides not matched to a gene: 9. Germline V gives CDR1 GTSNPN, CDR2 SVGIG (reference sequence). CDR3 DNA sequence: TGTGCCTGGACCACTGAGGGGGCCTACACAGATACGCAGTATTTT. As protein: CAWTTEGAYTDTQYF.

This clone was seen once. V usage is TRBV29-1 and J usage is TRBJ2-1; D not resolved. Per the germline V gene, CDR1 is SQVTM and CDR2 is ANQGSEA. This CDR3 has 14 amino acids. Trimming took off 4 bases at V and 3 bases at J, with 13 bases between the two ends. Here the CDR3 reads CSVGVSGVYNEQFF. The CDR3 DNA reads as TGCAGCGTTGGGGTTTCGGGTGTCTACAATGAGCAGTTCTTC.

This clone was seen a handful of times. The genes are TRBV30 and TRBJ1-1; the D gene is possibly TRBD1 (5 bases). V was cut by 3 bases and J by 5 bases, with 16 bases left in between. CDR1 is GTSNPN, CDR2 SVGIG, per germline (reference sequence). There are 14 residues in the CDR3. The DNA for the CDR3 is TGTGCCTGGAGAGGGGCCCTCGGAGGGACTGAAGCTTTCTTT. It codes for CAWRGALGGTEAFF.

The chain couples TRBV7-2 to TRBJ1-1, with a weak D call TRBD1 (6 bases). The CDR3 is 14 amino acids. The germline V gene has CDR1 SGHTA and CDR2 FQGNSA. V lost 3 bases and J lost 6, with 14 bases in between. CDR3 sequence (DNA): TGTGCCAGCAGCTTCGGGGGGCCGTTCTCTGAAGCTTTCTTT. Its protein is CASSFGGPFSEAFF.

The chain uses TRBV12-3 or TRBV12-4 and TRBJ2-7, with 7 bases matching TRBD1. V lost 6 bases and J lost 2; bases outside the gene matches: 4. The CDR3 length is 13 residues. CDR3 DNA: TGTGCCAGCAGAACCGGGACAGCCTACGAGCAGTACTTC. Its protein product is CASRTGTAYEQYF.

The chain recombines TRBV5-6 with TRBJ1-1, with D possibly matching TRBD1 (5 bases). Trimming pared 0 bases from V and 7 bases from J, leaving 10 bases between. CDR1 and CDR2 (germline): SGHDT, YYEEEE. This CDR3 is built from 13 residues. This chain's CDR3 is CASSLAAGLEAFF. CDR3 nucleotide sequence: TGTGCCAGCAGCTTGGCTGCGGGGCTTGAAGCTTTCTTT.

The chain recombines TRBV30 with TRBJ2-7; D is possibly TRBD2 (5 bases). The CDR3 covers 14 residues. Looked up from germline, CDR1 is GTSNPN and CDR2 is SVGIG (reference sequence). V was cut by 2 bases and J by 2 bases, with 13 bases left in between. DNA for the CDR3: TGTGCCTGGAGTAAACCGGGAATGACCTACGAGCAGTACTTC. Protein product: CAWSKPGMTYEQYF.

The chain is built from TRBV14 and TRBJ2-2, with no clear D. The CDR3 runs to 16 residues. Per the germline V gene, CDR1 is SGHDN and CDR2 is FVKESK. Trimming took off 4 bases at V and 5 bases at J, with 17 bases between the two ends. CDR3 in DNA: TGTGCCAGCAGCCCCTTTCCTAGGAAGGCGACCGGGGAGCTGTTTTTT. Translating gives CASSPFPRKATGELFF.